The next 30 T cell receptor beta chains were all read from a single sample in a study of CD8+ T cells in alopecia areata. TCR sequencing used cDNA made by reverse transcription of extracted RNA. Sequencing used immunoSEQ multiplex PCR; TCRdb keeps in-frame clones, though not all of them. Among fewer than 250,000 clones listed, more than 55% were seen once. The sample's treatment: oral pan-JAK inhibitor, 5-10 mg twice daily. The specimen was CD4+ T cells sorted from blood, collected around week 50, from a patient treated with tofacitinib. These receptors came from a human donor with alopecia areata.

This clone was observed once. V and J are TRBV5-1 and TRBJ2-6; tentatively, D is TRBD2 (6 bases). There are 16 residues in the CDR3. The germline V gene encodes CDR1 SGHRS and CDR2 YFSETQ. Trimming shortened V by 1 base and J by 3 bases, and 11 bases separated the two germline ends. For the CDR3, the DNA is TGCGCCAGCAGCTTGCTGGGGGGAGTTGGGGCCAACGTCCTGACTTTC. Amino acid sequence: CASSLLGGVGANVLTF.

The chain has TRBV7-2 and TRBJ2-7; 10 nucleotides align to TRBD1. Per germline, CDR1 SGHTA and CDR2 FQGNSA. CDR3 length: 16 residues. With 4 bases clipped from V and 2 bases from J, the junction kept 8 bases outside the gene matches. CDR3 region: CASSSRGTGVTYEQYF. The CDR3 DNA sequence: TGTGCCAGCAGCTCCAGGGGGACAGGGGTTACCTACGAGCAGTACTTC.

V usage is TRBV29-1 and J usage is TRBJ1-2; no definite D call. CDR3 size: 13 residues. V lost 2 bases to trimming and J lost 3 bases, with 10 bases between them. Germline V CDR1 and CDR2: SQVTM, ANQGSEA. The CDR3 region has the DNA TGCAGCGTTGAAAAGCGGACTGACTATGGCTACACCTTC. This codes for CSVEKRTDYGYTF.

The genes are TRBV5-1 and TRBJ1-2; possible D gene TRBD1, 6 bases. The CDR3 is 15 residues long. V lost 1 base and J 5 bases, leaving 15 bases between the germline ends. Germline V gives CDR1 SGHRS, CDR2 YFSETQ. CDR3 protein: CASSLSSGAGYGYTF. The CDR3 nucleotides read TGCGCCAGCAGCTTGTCATCGGGGGCAGGGTATGGCTACACCTTC.

The chain couples TRBV11-3 to TRBJ2-2, with a tentative D call TRBD1 (6 bases). V gave up 5 bases and J gave up 5 bases, with 15 bases separating them. The CDR3 sequence is 15 residues long. Germline CDR1 reads SGHNT; CDR2 reads YENEEA. The CDR3, as DNA: TGTGCCAGCAGCCCCTGGCCAGGGGAAACCGGGGAGCTGTTTTTT. Its translation is CASSPWPGETGELFF.

The V and J genes are TRBV29-1 and TRBJ2-2; D might be TRBD1 (6 bases). Between the trimmed V and J ends, which lost 7 bases and 4 bases, there was a span of 13 bases. CDR1 and CDR2 (germline): SQVTM, ANQGSEA. The CDR3 spans 13 residues. The CDR3: CSAAGAGTGELFF. CDR3 DNA sequence: TGCAGCGCCGCAGGGGCCGGCACCGGGGAGCTGTTTTTT.

The chain links TRBV23-1 to TRBJ1-1; D is possibly TRBD1 (6 bases). TRBV23-1 belongs to the ORF category, with a function that is uncertain. There are 14 residues in the CDR3. V was trimmed by 10 bases and J by 6 bases, leaving 21 bases between them. The CDR3 sequence is CATPRGRKRSEAFF. The CDR3 nucleotides are TGCGCCACACCCCGGGGGCGAAAAAGGTCTGAAGCTTTCTTT.

V and J are TRBV9 and TRBJ2-7; 7 bases align to TRBD2. J gave up 4 bases and V 3 bases, and 10 bases lay outside the gene matches. Germline CDR1 reads SGDLS; CDR2 reads YYNGEE. The CDR3 is 15 residues long. For the CDR3, the DNA is TGTGCCAGCAGCGCTGCCGGGACTACCGATTACGAGCAGTACTTC. Its protein is CASSAAGTTDYEQYF.

The chain has TRBV4-1 and TRBJ2-7, with D perhaps assigned TRBD1 or TRBD2 (6 bases each). From germline, CDR1 is MGHRA and CDR2 YSYEKL. The V end was cut by 2 bases, the J end by 3 bases, with 17 bases between. The CDR3 sequence is 16 residues long. CDR3: CASSQTGGRGFYEQYF. The CDR3, as DNA: TGCGCCAGCAGCCAAACCGGGGGCAGGGGATTCTACGAGCAGTACTTC.

This chain connects TRBV7-9 to TRBJ2-2; D uncertain. V was trimmed by 6 bases and J by 7 bases, leaving 12 bases between them. The CDR3 length is 13 residues. CDR1 and CDR2 from the germline V gene are SEHNR and FQNEAQ (reference sequence). The CDR3 coding sequence is TGTGCCAGCAGACTACCGGGTGGCGGGGAGCTGTTTTTT. It translates to CASRLPGGGELFF.

This rearrangement joins TRBV6-1 to TRBJ1-5; D unresolved. Germline CDR1 reads MNHNS; CDR2 reads SASEGT. Trimming cost V 7 bases and J 3 bases, with 10 bases left between them. This CDR3 has 13 residues. CDR3: CASTGGLNQPQHF. The CDR3 DNA follows: TGTGCCAGCACGGGCGGCCTCAATCAGCCCCAGCATTTT.

The chain uses TRBV7-2 and TRBJ2-7, with a tentative D call TRBD2 (5 bases). The CDR3 is 14 residues long. V gave up 0 bases and J gave up 2 bases, with 8 bases separating them. CDR1 SGHTA and CDR2 FQGNSA come from the germline V gene. The CDR3 is CASSLADGAYEQYF. In nucleotides, the CDR3 is TGTGCCAGCAGCTTAGCGGACGGGGCCTACGAGCAGTACTTC.

This rearrangement joins TRBV11-2 to TRBJ2-1; D not certain. Trimming stripped 1 base from V and 5 bases from J, with 9 bases between. This CDR3 has 14 residues. Germline V lookup: CDR1 SGHAT, CDR2 FQNNGV. The CDR3 region is CASSLGLRDNEQFF. The CDR3 nucleotides are TGTGCCAGCAGCTTAGGGCTTCGTGACAATGAGCAGTTCTTC.

J is TRBJ1-1 and V is TRBV14, with 7 bases aligning to TRBD1. V gave up 6 bases and J gave up 5 bases; unmatched junction bases: 6. This CDR3 spans 13 amino acids. Germline V lookup: CDR1 SGHDN, CDR2 FVKESK. The CDR3 DNA sequence: TGTGCCAGCAGGGAGGGGGCGCGAACTGAAGCTTTCTTT. Translation: CASREGARTEAFF.

This chain joins TRBV7-3 and TRBJ1-6, with 8 bases lining up with TRBD1. J lost 7 bases, V lost 4 bases, and 3 bases had no gene match. Germline V gene lookup returns CDR1 SGHTA and CDR2 FQGTGA. This CDR3 is built from 14 residues. CDR3 amino acids: CASSSGQGNSPLHF. The CDR3 DNA sequence: TGTGCCAGCAGCTCAGGACAGGGAAATTCACCCCTCCACTTT.

There are a few counts of this clone. CDR3 nucleotide sequence: TGTGCCAGCAGCCCACGCCCTCCGGGACAGGGGGCGAATTACGAGCAGTACTTC. This translates into CASSPRPPGQGANYEQYF. This sequence joins TRBV7-2 and TRBJ2-7; 12 bases map to TRBD1. The V and J ends lost 5 bases and 4 bases, in that order; junction bases with no gene match: 15. This CDR3 region has 18 residues. Per germline, CDR1 SGHTA and CDR2 FQGNSA.

The DNA of the CDR3 is TGTGCCAGCAGCTTTTTCGGTGTCGGCGCCTACGAGCAGTACTTC. Amino acid sequence: CASSFFGVGAYEQYF. The chain uses TRBV5-6 and TRBJ2-7; D remains unclear. Trimming stripped 2 bases from V and 2 bases from J, with 14 bases between. This CDR3 spans 15 amino acids. Germline V CDR1 and CDR2: SGHDT, YYEEEE.

The chain carries TRBV27 and TRBJ2-6; 7 bases line up with TRBD1. V was pared by 0 bases and J by 8 bases, with 4 bases of the junction left unmatched. Germline CDR1 reads MNHEY; CDR2 reads SMNVEV (reference sequence). The CDR3 consists of 15 residues. The CDR3 sequence: CASSLSRTGPNVLTF. CDR3 DNA sequence: TGTGCCAGCAGTTTATCCCGGACAGGACCCAACGTCCTGACTTTC.

This clone has a handful of counts. V and J are TRBV7-3 and TRBJ1-1, with D unclear. The CDR3 loop spans 13 amino acids. Germline loops: CDR1 SGHTA, CDR2 FQGTGA. V gave up 3 bases and J gave up 3 bases, with 8 bases separating them. In DNA form, the CDR3 reads TGTGCCAGCAGCTTTGGGGTGGACACTGAAGCTTTCTTT. It translates to CASSFGVDTEAFF.

This clone came up a few times. The genes are TRBV30 and TRBJ2-5, with 9 nucleotides matching TRBD1. V was pared by 8 bases and J by 5 bases, with 6 bases of the junction left unmatched. The CDR3 consists of 12 residues. Germline-derived CDR1 and CDR2 are GTSNPN and SVGIG (reference sequence). CDR3 in amino acids: CALGQGPETQYF. CDR3 nucleotides: TGTGCCCTGGGACAGGGACCCGAGACCCAGTACTTC.

This clone has only one observation. The chain recombines TRBV7-2 with TRBJ2-1; D not certain. Germline loops: CDR1 SGHTA, CDR2 FQGNSA. V was clipped by 5 bases and J by 0 bases, with 5 bases between them. The CDR3 consists of 13 residues. The CDR3 spells CASSPSSYNEQFF. DNA for the CDR3: TGTGCCAGCAGCCCGAGCTCCTACAATGAGCAGTTCTTC.

The chain is built from TRBV5-6 and TRBJ2-2, with 9 bases aligning to TRBD2. Germline CDR1 SGHDT, CDR2 YYEEEE. There are 15 residues in the CDR3. Trimming took 2 bases from V and 6 from J; bases not matched to a gene: 5. The CDR3 coding sequence is TGTGCCAGCAGCTTTGCGGGGGGGCTGGCCGGGGAGCTGTTTTTT. Protein product: CASSFAGGLAGELFF. Drawing the rest from reference TRBV5-6 and TRBJ2-2, the complete variable domain is DAGVTQSPTHLIKTRGQQVTLRCSPKSGHDTVSWYQQALGQGPQFIFQYYEEEERQRGNFPDRFSGHQFPNYSSELNVNALLLGDSALYLCASSFAGGLAGELFFGEGSRLTVL.

The chain uses TRBV5-8 and TRBJ2-2; D tentatively reads TRBD1 or TRBD2 (5 bases each). The V and J ends lost 2 bases and 5 bases respectively, with 13 bases between them. Germline CDR1 reads SGHTS; CDR2 reads YDEGEE. The CDR3 spans 15 residues. The CDR3 DNA follows: TGTGCCAGCAGCTTTATGGGGGTGATGACCGGGGAGCTGTTTTTT. Protein: CASSFMGVMTGELFF.

This chain uses TRBV27 with TRBJ1-2; no definite D call. Trimming stripped 3 bases from V and 0 bases from J, with 5 bases between. Germline assignment: CDR1 MNHEY and CDR2 SMNVEV (reference sequence). CDR3 length equals 13 residues. The CDR3 bases are TGTGCCAGCAGTTTCCAGGCTAACTATGGCTACACCTTC. Translation: CASSFQANYGYTF.

The chain has TRBV29-1 and TRBJ1-1; TRBD1 is a possible D gene (5 bases). Germline V CDR1 and CDR2: SQVTM, ANQGSEA. There are 14 residues in the CDR3. V was trimmed by 0 bases and J by 1 base, leaving 9 bases between them. The CDR3 bases are TGCAGCGTTGAAGACAGGGTGAGGAACACTGAAGCTTTCTTT. Translating it yields CSVEDRVRNTEAFF. The whole variable domain, filled in from reference TRBV29-1 and TRBJ1-1, reads SAVISQKPSRDICQRGTSLTIQCQVDSQVTMMFWYRQQPGQSLTLIATANQGSEATYESGFVIDKFPISRPNLTFSTLTVSNMSPEDSSIYLCSVEDRVRNTEAFFGQGTRLTVV.

The V and J genes are TRBV6-1 and TRBJ1-6; tentative D call: TRBD1 (5 bases). This CDR3 contains 12 residues. Germline assignment: CDR1 MNHNS and CDR2 SASEGT. Trimming shortened V by 8 bases and J by 13 bases, and 15 bases separated the two germline ends. The DNA of the CDR3 is TGTGCCAGCGCAGGAGATCGGGGCCCCCTCCACTTT. Protein product: CASAGDRGPLHF.

The V gene is TRBV10-2, the J gene TRBJ1-6, with 7 nucleotides matching TRBD1. CDR1 WSHSY and CDR2 SAAADI come from the germline V gene. Unmatched junction bases numbered 9, after V lost 6 bases and J lost 10 bases. CDR3 length: 14 residues. This CDR3 reads CASRDTGVQSPLHF. The CDR3 DNA reads TGCGCCAGCAGAGACACAGGGGTACAGTCACCCCTCCACTTT.

The table lists this clone with a few counts. V is TRBV7-3 and J is TRBJ2-4, with D perhaps matching TRBD2 (5 bases). V shed 3 bases and J shed 10 bases, with 13 bases lying between them. This CDR3 is built from 13 residues. Germline V gene lookup returns CDR1 SGHTA and CDR2 FQGTGA. The CDR3 sequence: CASSLDAGEIQYF. The CDR3 DNA reads TGTGCCAGCAGCTTGGACGCCGGGGAGATTCAGTACTTC.

The genes are TRBV5-1 and TRBJ2-2; possible D gene TRBD2, 6 bases. This CDR3 comprises 15 residues. Between the trimmed V and J ends, which lost 1 base and 5 bases, there was a span of 12 bases. Germline V CDR1 and CDR2: SGHRS, YFSETQ. The CDR3 bases are TGCGCCAGCAGCTTGATGGCAGGGAGGACCGGGGAGCTGTTTTTT. This codes for CASSLMAGRTGELFF. The full variable domain, in which reference TRBV5-1 and TRBJ2-2 provide the parts outside the CDR3, is KAGVTQTPRYLIKTRGQQVTLSCSPISGHRSVSWYQQTPGQGLQFLFEYFSETQRNKGNFPGRFSGRQFSNSRSEMNVSTLELGDSALYLCASSLMAGRTGELFFGEGSRLTVL.

V gene TRBV5-1 combines with J gene TRBJ2-7; 8 bases fit TRBD1. There are 15 residues in the CDR3. V shed 3 bases, J shed 5 bases, and the junction held 10 bases outside the gene matches. Germline V gene data show CDR1 as SGHRS and CDR2 as YFSETQ. CDR3 sequence reads: CASSWAGTGNNEQYF. The CDR3 region has the DNA TGCGCCAGCAGCTGGGCCGGGACAGGAAACAACGAGCAGTACTTC. Looking up the rest from reference TRBV5-1 and TRBJ2-7 gives the full variable domain: KAGVTQTPRYLIKTRGQQVTLSCSPISGHRSVSWYQQTPGQGLQFLFEYFSETQRNKGNFPGRFSGRQFSNSRSEMNVSTLELGDSALYLCASSWAGTGNNEQYFGPGTRLTVT.